The clone carrying this TCR beta chain was recorded only once. Its specificity is not known. These data come from a study of cytomegalovirus exposure and HLA in healthy donors. Findings and limits, study-wide: Confirmation was obtained in vitro that three CMV-associated chains are specific for CMV antigens. The study put 160 or so TCR beta chains on its list as cytomegalovirus-associated. Rarity characterized most TCR sequences, yet some public TCRs appeared in many donors.

The donors were part of the validation cohort, which consisted of 120 subjects and was separate from the first cohort of under 750 subjects. Using immunoSEQ multiplex PCR, the repertoire was profiled, and TCRdb retains in-frame clones only, with some absent. The table has about 65,000 clones, 92% seen once. V shed 5 bases and J shed 3 bases, with 14 bases lying between them. CDR3 length: 14 residues. Germline V gives CDR1 WSHSY, CDR2 SAAADI. The clonotype comes from a woman between 18 and 29 years old in good health and CMV-seronegative. Material for sequencing was PBMCs. The chain is built from TRBV10-2 and TRBJ2-7, with D tentatively TRBD1 (6 bases). The CDR3 DNA reads TGCGCCAGCAGTCCTCCCGGGACATACTACGAGCAGTACTTC. Residues: CASSPPGTYYEQYF.